The TCR beta chain described here comes from a study of shared clonotypes between healthy human individuals. About the research overall: Three CD4 naive, three CD4 memory, two CD8 naive and one CD8 memory plate were used per donor. Broader study findings: In this cohort, only blood was sampled, and tissue repertoires likely differ. The naive CD4 repertoires of several donors were compared, and about 5% of clonotypes were shared.

Regarding this clone: The antigen is not known.

In the naive CD8 group, cells lacked CD45RO and were positively selected for CCR7, so terminally differentiated effector memory CD45RA+ cells were left out. Trimming stripped 1 base from V and 3 bases from J, with 18 bases between. From germline, CDR1 is LNHDA and CDR2 SQIVND (reference sequence). This CDR3 region has 17 residues. Produced via immunoSEQ multiplex PCR; TCRdb's table is partial and in-frame only. The table has some 2 million clones, about 95% seen once. The TCR sequence derives from a man in his late teens or twenties in good health. The V call is TRBV19, the J call TRBJ1-2; D is ambiguous. The sequenced sample was naive CD8+ T cells sorted from blood. The CDR3 bases are TGTGCCAGTAGTATAGTCCCTCCCCGGGCCCAGGACTATGGCTACACCTTC. It translates to CASSIVPPRAQDYGYTF.